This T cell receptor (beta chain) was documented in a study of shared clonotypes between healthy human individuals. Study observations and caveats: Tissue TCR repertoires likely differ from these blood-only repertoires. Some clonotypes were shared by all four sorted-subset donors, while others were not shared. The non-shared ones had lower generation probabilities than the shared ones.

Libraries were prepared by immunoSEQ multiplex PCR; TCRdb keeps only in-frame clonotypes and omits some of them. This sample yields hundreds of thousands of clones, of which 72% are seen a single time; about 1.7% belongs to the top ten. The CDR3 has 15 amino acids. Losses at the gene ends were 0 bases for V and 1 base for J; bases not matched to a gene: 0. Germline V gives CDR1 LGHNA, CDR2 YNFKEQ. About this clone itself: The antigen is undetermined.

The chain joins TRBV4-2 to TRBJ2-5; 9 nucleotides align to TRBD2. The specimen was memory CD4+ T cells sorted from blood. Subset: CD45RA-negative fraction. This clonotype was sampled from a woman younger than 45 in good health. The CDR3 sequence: CASSQETSGQETQYF. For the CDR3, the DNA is TGTGCCAGCAGCCAAGAGACTAGCGGCCAAGAGACCCAGTACTTC.